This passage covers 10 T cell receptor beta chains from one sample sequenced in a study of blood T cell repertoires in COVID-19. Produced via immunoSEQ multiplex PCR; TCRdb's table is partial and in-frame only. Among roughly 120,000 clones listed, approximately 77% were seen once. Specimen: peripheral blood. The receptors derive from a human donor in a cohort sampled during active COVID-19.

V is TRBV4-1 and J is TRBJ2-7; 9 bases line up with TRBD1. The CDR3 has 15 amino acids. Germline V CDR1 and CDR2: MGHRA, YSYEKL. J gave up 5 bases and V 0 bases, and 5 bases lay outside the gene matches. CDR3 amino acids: CASSQEGTGFHEQYF. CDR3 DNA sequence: TGCGCCAGCAGCCAAGAGGGGACAGGGTTTCACGAGCAGTACTTC.

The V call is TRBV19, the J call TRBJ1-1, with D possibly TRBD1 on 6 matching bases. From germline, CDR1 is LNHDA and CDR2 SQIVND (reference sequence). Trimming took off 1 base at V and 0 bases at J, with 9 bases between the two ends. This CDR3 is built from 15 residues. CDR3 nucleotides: TGTGCCAGTAGTATAGCTAGGGACATGAACACTGAAGCTTTCTTT. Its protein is CASSIARDMNTEAFF.

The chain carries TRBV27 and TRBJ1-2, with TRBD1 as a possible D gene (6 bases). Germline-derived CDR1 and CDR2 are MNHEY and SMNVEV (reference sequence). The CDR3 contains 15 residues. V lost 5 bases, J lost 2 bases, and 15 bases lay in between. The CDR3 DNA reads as TGTGCCAGCAGTACCTCCAGGGGCCCGAACTATGGCTACACCTTC. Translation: CASSTSRGPNYGYTF.

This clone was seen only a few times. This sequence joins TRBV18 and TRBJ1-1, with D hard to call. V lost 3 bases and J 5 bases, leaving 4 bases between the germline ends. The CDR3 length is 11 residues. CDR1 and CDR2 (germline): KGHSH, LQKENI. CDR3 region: CASSPGTEAFF. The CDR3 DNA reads TGTGCCAGCTCACCCGGGACTGAAGCTTTCTTT.

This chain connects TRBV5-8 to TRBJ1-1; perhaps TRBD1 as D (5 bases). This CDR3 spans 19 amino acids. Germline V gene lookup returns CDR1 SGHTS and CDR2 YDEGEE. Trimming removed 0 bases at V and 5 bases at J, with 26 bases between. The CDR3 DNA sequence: TGTGCCAGCAGCTTGGGGGGGGGACCGGGACCCCGAAAAGGAACTGAAGCTTTCTTT. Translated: CASSLGGGPGPRKGTEAFF.

The chain's CDR3 is CASSLGGPTSGNTIYF. The CDR3 region has the DNA TGTGCCAGCAGCTTAGGAGGCCCGACCTCTGGAAACACCATATATTTT. V usage is TRBV7-6 and J usage is TRBJ1-3; the D is unclear. Germline V gives CDR1 SGHVS, CDR2 FNYEAQ. V lost 1 base, J lost 0 bases, and 10 bases lay in between. This CDR3 is 16 amino acids long.

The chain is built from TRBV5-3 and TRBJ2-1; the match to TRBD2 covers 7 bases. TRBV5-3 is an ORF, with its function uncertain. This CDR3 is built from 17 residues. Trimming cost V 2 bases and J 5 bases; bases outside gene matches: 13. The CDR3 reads CARSLNGPGLPNNEQFF. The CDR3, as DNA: TGTGCCAGAAGCTTAAACGGCCCGGGACTACCAAACAATGAGCAGTTCTTC.

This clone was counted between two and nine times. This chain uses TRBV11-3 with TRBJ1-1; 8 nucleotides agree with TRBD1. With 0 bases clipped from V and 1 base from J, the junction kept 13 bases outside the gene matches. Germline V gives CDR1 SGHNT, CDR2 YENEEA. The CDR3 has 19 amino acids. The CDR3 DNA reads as TGTGCCAGCAGCTTAGATCACTGGACAGGGAGTGAGGGGAACACTGAAGCTTTCTTT. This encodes CASSLDHWTGSEGNTEAFF.

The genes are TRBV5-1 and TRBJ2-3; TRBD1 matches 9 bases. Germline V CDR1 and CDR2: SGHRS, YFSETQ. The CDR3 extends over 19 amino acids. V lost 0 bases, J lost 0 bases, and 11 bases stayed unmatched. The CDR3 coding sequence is TGCGCCAGCAGCTTGGATCTGGGACAGGGCTCGCCTAGCACAGATACGCAGTATTTT. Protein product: CASSLDLGQGSPSTDTQYF.

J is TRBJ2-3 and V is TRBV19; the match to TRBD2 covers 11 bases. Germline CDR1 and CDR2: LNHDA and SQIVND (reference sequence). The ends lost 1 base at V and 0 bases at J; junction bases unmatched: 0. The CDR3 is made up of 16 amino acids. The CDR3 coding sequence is TGTGCCAGTAGTATAGGACTAGCGGGAAGCACAGATACGCAGTATTTT. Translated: CASSIGLAGSTDTQYF. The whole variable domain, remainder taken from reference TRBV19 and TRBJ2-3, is DGGITQSPKYLFRKEGQNVTLSCEQNLNHDAMYWYRQDPGQGLRLIYYSQIVNDFQKGDIAEGYSVSREKKESFPLTVTSAQKNPTAFYLCASSIGLAGSTDTQYFGPGTRLTVL.